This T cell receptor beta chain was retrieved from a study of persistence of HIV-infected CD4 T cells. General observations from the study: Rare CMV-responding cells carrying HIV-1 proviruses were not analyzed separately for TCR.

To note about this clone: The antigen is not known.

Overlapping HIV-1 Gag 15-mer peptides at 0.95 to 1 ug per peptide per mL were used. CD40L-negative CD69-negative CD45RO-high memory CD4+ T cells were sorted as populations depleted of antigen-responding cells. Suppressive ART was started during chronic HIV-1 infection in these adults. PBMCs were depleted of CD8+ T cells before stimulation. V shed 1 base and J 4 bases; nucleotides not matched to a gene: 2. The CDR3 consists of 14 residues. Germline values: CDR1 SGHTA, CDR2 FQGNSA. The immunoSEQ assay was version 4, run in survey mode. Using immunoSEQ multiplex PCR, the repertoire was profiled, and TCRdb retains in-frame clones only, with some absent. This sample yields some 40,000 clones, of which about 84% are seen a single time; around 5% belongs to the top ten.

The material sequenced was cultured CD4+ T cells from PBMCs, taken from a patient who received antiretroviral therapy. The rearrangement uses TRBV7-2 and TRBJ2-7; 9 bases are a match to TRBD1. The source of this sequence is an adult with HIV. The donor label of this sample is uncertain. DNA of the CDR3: TGTGCCAGCAGCTTAGTTGGGACAGGGTACGAGCAGTACTTC. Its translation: CASSLVGTGYEQYF.